This TCR beta chain was sequenced in a study of T cells in Graves' hyperthyroidism and ophthalmopathy. Overall study results and limits: The model forecast ophthalmopathy, anticipating it by a median around 6.5 months before onset. Blood also carried most thyroid clonotypes expanded above 0.001.

Points on this clonotype: Its antigen is undetermined.

Amplified TCR beta CDR3 regions came from RNA transcripts. The TCR CDR3 first-round RT-PCR relied on the HTBI primer set. Each CDR3 protein gets one entry after TCRdb re-called the multiplex PCR reads with MiXCR. The table lists about 520,000 distinct CDR3 sequences, roughly 25% of them singletons, with about 11% in the top ten. The germline V gene encodes CDR1 MGHRA and CDR2 YSYEKL. V was pared by 0 bases and J by 5 bases, with 13 bases between. The CDR3 consists of 15 residues. The sample comprised blood. This clonotype was sampled from a woman aged 30 to 39 with Graves' ophthalmopathy. V gene TRBV4-1 combines with J gene TRBJ1-2; possible D gene TRBD1, 6 bases. For the CDR3, the DNA is TGCGCCAGCAGCCAAGATCGAGGACAGATATATGGCTACACCTTC. It translates to CASSQDRGQIYGYTF.